The T cell receptor beta chain described here comes from a study of T cells in Graves' hyperthyroidism and ophthalmopathy. Study-wide findings and caveats: Progression to ophthalmopathy was predicted a median of approximately seven months early.

RNA transcripts were the template for amplifying TCR beta CDR3 regions. TCR CDR3 regions were first amplified by RT-PCR with HTBI primers. TCRdb reanalysed the multiplex PCR reads using MiXCR and keeps one entry per CDR3 protein. The table records 300,000 to 450,000 distinct CDR3 sequences, more than 12% of them present only once. Diagnosis of hyperthyroidism was new in patients aged 18 to 65, and its duration was under 2 months. Every diagnosis used clinical symptoms, serum thyroxine and TRAb, thyroid ultrasound and orbital computed tomography. This clonotype was observed a handful of times. What it binds is not known. Sequencing used blood. The origin of this receptor is a woman in her twenties or thirties with Graves' hyperthyroidism.

The CDR3 nucleotides are TGTGCCAGCAGCTTAACCCTAGCGGGAGGTTCACCGAGGAGGGAGCAGTACTTC. It yields the protein CASSLTLAGGSPRREQYF. The chain couples TRBV11-3 to TRBJ2-7; TRBD2 matches at 11 bases. Looked up from germline, CDR1 is SGHNT and CDR2 is YENEEA. V lost 2 bases, J lost 7 bases, and 16 bases stayed unmatched. The CDR3 runs to 18 residues.